This entry is about one T cell receptor (beta chain). The antigen remains unidentified. This sample stems from a study of graft-versus-host responses after intestinal transplantation. Study-wide background: The transplants performed in recipients were multivisceral, liver-intestinal, or isolated intestinal.

Study results and caveats: Declining HvG levels early post-transplant were linked to peak circulating GvH clone levels. GvH clones turned up in recipient marrow; some had shown up first in ileum or blood.

Sequenced by immunoSEQ multiplex PCR; TCRdb stores in-frame clones only, minus some. The sample lists 30,000 to 45,000 clones; roughly 80% were seen once. V dropped 2 bases and J dropped 7; count of bases not matched to a gene: 4. The CDR3 has 14 residues. Germline CDR1 MGHDK, CDR2 SYGVNS. Source: PBMCs, taken more than 950 days after transplant. The chain is built from TRBV25-1 and TRBJ1-4, with TRBD1 matching 7 bases. This clonotype was sampled from a human patient who received an intestinal transplant, so some T cells may come from the graft donor. CDR3 sequence: CASSEQGGREKLFF. DNA of the CDR3: TGTGCCAGCAGTGAACAGGGGGGGCGTGAAAAACTGTTTTTT.